This T cell receptor beta chain was captured by sequencing in a study of PD-L1 blockade in urothelial cancer. The wider study: Twenty-five of 29 patients were men who had bladder-origin urothelial cancer. Blood samples had a median of 141,255 T cells.

Time point denoted: pretreatment peripheral blood. Anywhere from 1 to 8 samples came from each patient, spanning pretreatment and on-treatment. TCRdb's copy holds only in-frame clones and misses some; the assay was immunoSEQ multiplex PCR. The data contain 45,000 or so clones, about 81% of them seen just once; the ten biggest clones take up around 1.5%. The receptor was derived from a man aged 45-65 years with urothelial cancer. Sequenced material: PBMCs, taken around atezolizumab (anti-PD-L1) treatment.

The CDR3 bases are TGCGCCAGCAGTGACCTCAGCTCTGGGGCCAACGTCCTGACTTTC. Protein: CASSDLSSGANVLTF. The chain uses TRBV10-2 and TRBJ2-6, with D unclear. Trimming took 3 bases from V and 0 from J, leaving 6 bases between them. Per the germline V gene, CDR1 is WSHSY and CDR2 is SAAADI. CDR3 length: 15 amino acids.